One and the same sample provided the 30 T cell receptor beta chains below, sequenced in a study of cytomegalovirus exposure and HLA in healthy donors. The PCR made use of 60 Vbeta and 13 Jbeta primers. Profiled with immunoSEQ multiplex PCR; TCRdb holds only in-frame clones, not every one. The repertoire holds 150,000 to 200,000 clones, with more than 65% as singletons. Sequences were obtained from PBMCs. The receptors were gathered from a woman in her twenties or thirties in good health and CMV-seronegative.

J is TRBJ1-1 and V is TRBV9, with D uncertain. From germline, CDR1 is SGDLS and CDR2 YYNGEE. CDR3 size: 14 residues. Trimming left V 0 bases short and J 0 bases short, with 6 bases between. The CDR3 region is CASSVEQMNTEAFF. In DNA form, the CDR3 reads TGTGCCAGCAGCGTAGAACAGATGAACACTGAAGCTTTCTTT.

The gene calls are TRBV6-5 and TRBJ1-1; 9 bases are shared with TRBD1. The germline V gene encodes CDR1 MNHEY and CDR2 SVGAGI. The J segment lost 5 bases and the V segment lost 6 bases, leaving 10 bases of the junction unmatched. The CDR3 totals 15 residues. Written as DNA, the CDR3 is TGTGCCAGCAGACCCCCGGACAGGGGTTATACTGAAGCTTTCTTT. Translation: CASRPPDRGYTEAFF.

V is TRBV4-2 and J is TRBJ2-1, with a weak D call TRBD1 (6 bases). The CDR3 spans 16 residues. The V and J ends lost 0 bases and 2 bases respectively, with 11 bases between them. Germline V gives CDR1 LGHNA, CDR2 YNFKEQ. The CDR3 here is CASSQERQVPYNEQFF. In DNA form, the CDR3 reads TGTGCCAGCAGCCAAGAAAGACAGGTCCCCTACAATGAGCAGTTCTTC.

The V gene is TRBV28, the J gene TRBJ2-7; 9 bases fit TRBD2. The germline V gene has CDR1 MDHEN and CDR2 SYDVKM. CDR3 size: 14 residues. V was clipped by 5 bases and J by 3 bases; unmatched bases: 5. The DNA for the CDR3 is TGTGCCAGCAGTCGGGAACTAGCGGGCTACGAGCAGTACTTC. It encodes CASSRELAGYEQYF.

The V and J genes are TRBV5-4 and TRBJ1-4; 9 nucleotides match TRBD1. This CDR3 spans 20 amino acids. CDR1 and CDR2 (germline): SGHNT, YYREEE (reference sequence). V trimming: 4 bases; J trimming: 10 bases; junction bases outside the gene matches: 26. Here the CDR3 DNA reads TGTGCCAGCAGCAGCAGAGCAAGCTTAACGCCGGGACAGGGTGGGGGAAAACTGTTTTTT. It codes for CASSSRASLTPGQGGGKLFF.

This rearrangement joins TRBV5-1 to TRBJ2-7, with TRBD1 identical over 9 bases. The CDR3 has 14 residues. The germline V gene has CDR1 SGHRS and CDR2 YFSETQ. V gave up 3 bases and J gave up 6 bases; unmatched junction bases: 7. CDR3 region: CASSSSQGAGEQYF. The CDR3 DNA follows: TGCGCCAGCAGCTCGTCACAGGGGGCGGGCGAGCAGTACTTC.

J is TRBJ1-6 and V is TRBV5-1; D is unclear. Trimming cost V 0 bases and J 8 bases, with 12 bases left between them. Germline V gene sequence: CDR1 SGHRS, CDR2 YFSETQ. This CDR3 contains 15 residues. The CDR3 nucleotides read TGCGCCAGCAGCTTGGACAGCATGGTTTATTCACCCCTCCACTTT. Translation: CASSLDSMVYSPLHF.

The rearrangement links TRBV5-4 to TRBJ1-2, with D uncertain. V shed 6 bases and J shed 2 bases, with 17 bases lying between them. This CDR3 region has 15 residues. CDR1 and CDR2 (germline): SGHNT, YYREEE (reference sequence). In nucleotides, the CDR3 is TGTGCCAGCACCGACCTAGAGGTCGGCAACTATGGCTACACCTTC. Protein: CASTDLEVGNYGYTF.

As regards this clone: Compared with germline, one end of the junction differs, possibly owing to a read error. V and J are TRBV7-2 and TRBJ2-1, with 14 nucleotides matching TRBD2. This CDR3 contains 15 residues. Germline CDR1 SGHTA, CDR2 FQGNSA. This CDR3 reads CAGRQGTSGGNEQFF. CDR3 coding DNA: TGTGCCGGCAGACAAGGGACTAGCGGGGGCAATGAGCAGTTCTTC.

In DNA form, the CDR3 reads TGTGCCAGCAGTTTAGGGCAGCCCTACGAGCAGTACTTC. Amino acid sequence: CASSLGQPYEQYF. The rearrangement uses TRBV27 and TRBJ2-7; the D is unclear. The CDR3 runs 13 residues. Trimming pared 2 bases from V and 2 bases from J, leaving 7 bases between. CDR1 is MNHEY, CDR2 SMNVEV, per germline (reference sequence).

The genes are TRBV4-1 and TRBJ2-3; 7 bases line up with TRBD2. Germline CDR1 is MGHRA and CDR2 is YSYEKL. J lost 1 base, V lost 2 bases, and 3 bases had no gene match. CDR3 length: 15 residues. CDR3 coding DNA: TGCGCCAGCAGCCAAACGGGACTACGCACAGATACGCAGTATTTT. This gives the protein CASSQTGLRTDTQYF.

This clone has just one count. The chain has TRBV28 and TRBJ1-2, with 9 bases aligning to TRBD1. Germline V gene data show CDR1 as MDHEN and CDR2 as SYDVKM. The CDR3 is 15 residues long. Trimming at V came to 3 bases and at J to 4 bases, leaving 6 bases not matched to a gene. The DNA for the CDR3 is TGTGCCAGCAGTTTTATCGGGACAGGGAGCTATGGCTACACCTTC. Translated, it gives CASSFIGTGSYGYTF.

This clone was found a few times. V and J are TRBV5-1 and TRBJ2-1; TRBD2 matches 9 bases. CDR3 size: 17 residues. Per germline, CDR1 SGHRS and CDR2 YFSETQ. V was clipped by 3 bases and J by 5 bases; unmatched bases: 12. The CDR3 is CASSWDTGTSWNNEQFF. CDR3 nucleotide sequence: TGCGCCAGCAGCTGGGATACCGGGACTAGCTGGAACAATGAGCAGTTCTTC.

CDR3 sequence: CASSIQGTDTEAFF. Written as DNA, the CDR3 is TGCGCCAGCAGCATACAGGGGACGGACACTGAAGCTTTCTTT. V and J are TRBV5-1 and TRBJ1-1; 7 positions agree with TRBD1. This CDR3 has 14 residues. The germline CDR1 and CDR2 sequences are SGHRS and YFSETQ. J lost 3 bases, V lost 4 bases, and 6 bases had no gene match.

The chain is built from TRBV5-6 and TRBJ1-5; the D gene is possibly TRBD1 (5 bases). The CDR3 has 16 amino acids. Germline V lookup: CDR1 SGHDT, CDR2 YYEEEE. V was shortened by 4 bases and J by 3 bases, with 17 bases between the two germline ends. Here the CDR3 DNA reads TGTGCCAGCAGCGAATGGGGGGGGTCCTCCAATCAGCCCCAGCATTTT. Translating gives CASSEWGGSSNQPQHF.

The chain couples TRBV11-2 to TRBJ1-5, with TRBD1 matching 7 bases. This CDR3 region has 14 residues. V dropped 5 bases and J dropped 3; count of bases not matched to a gene: 4. Germline-derived CDR1 and CDR2 are SGHAT and FQNNGV. This chain's CDR3 is CASSRTGDNQPQHF. CDR3 nucleotide sequence: TGTGCCAGCAGCCGAACAGGGGACAATCAGCCCCAGCATTTT.

The sample holds a few counts of this clone. The CDR3 sequence is CASSRGSFYGYTF. Written as DNA, the CDR3 is TGTGCCAGCAGTCGGGGGTCTTTCTATGGCTACACCTTC. The chain combines TRBV6-1 with TRBJ1-2; maybe TRBD1 (5 bases). The CDR3 covers 13 residues. Trimming pared 5 bases from V and 4 bases from J, leaving 11 bases between. Germline CDR1 MNHNS, CDR2 SASEGT.

The chain carries TRBV2 and TRBJ1-5, with 8 bases lining up with TRBD1. Germline V lookup: CDR1 SNHLY, CDR2 FYNNEI. This CDR3 has 13 amino acids. Trimming cost V 8 bases and J 2 bases; bases outside gene matches: 2. This chain's CDR3 is CASDRGGNQPQHF. The CDR3 region has the DNA TGTGCCAGCGACAGGGGCGGCAATCAGCCCCAGCATTTT.

The genes are TRBV7-3 and TRBJ2-1; 7 bases are a match to TRBD1. The CDR3 length is 15 residues. The V segment lost 5 bases and the J segment 7 bases; nucleotides outside the gene matches: 11. Germline V gene lookup returns CDR1 SGHTA and CDR2 FQGTGA. CDR3 bases: TGTGCCAGCAGCAGGCACCTAGAGGGGGCAAATGAGCAGTTCTTC. This gives the protein CASSRHLEGANEQFF.

The gene calls are TRBV7-2 and TRBJ1-1; the D is unclear. The V end was cut by 5 bases, the J end by 4 bases, with 14 bases between. The CDR3 is 14 amino acids. Germline V gene data show CDR1 as SGHTA and CDR2 as FQGNSA. The DNA of the CDR3 is TGTGCCAGCAGCCGCAGCTGGGGAGGCACTGAAGCTTTCTTT. The encoded protein is CASSRSWGGTEAFF.

The rearrangement joins TRBV5-1 to TRBJ1-6; 7 bases line up with TRBD1. This CDR3 contains 16 residues. Germline CDR1 and CDR2: SGHRS and YFSETQ. V was clipped by 0 bases and J by 7 bases; unmatched bases: 7. The DNA of the CDR3 is TGCGCCAGCAGCTTGGGGGGGACAGCTAACAATTCACCCCTCCACTTT. Translated: CASSLGGTANNSPLHF.

This clone was detected only once. V and J are TRBV9 and TRBJ2-1, with D perhaps matching TRBD2 (5 bases). The CDR3 has 14 amino acids. V was shortened by 3 bases and J by 9 bases, with 16 bases between the two germline ends. Germline-derived CDR1 and CDR2 are SGDLS and YYNGEE. CDR3 sequence: CASSERTGSAEQFF. The CDR3 coding sequence is TGTGCCAGCAGCGAAAGGACGGGATCGGCTGAGCAGTTCTTC.

The chain combines TRBV4-1 with TRBJ2-5, with TRBD1 matching 7 bases. The tail of the sequence fits TRBJ2-7 better, so the J call may be wrong. This CDR3 is 15 amino acids long. Germline V CDR1 and CDR2: MGHRA, YSYEKL. DNA of the CDR3: TGCGCCAGCAGCCAAGGGACAGGAGATGCAAGCGAGCAGTACTTC. This gives the protein CASSQGTGDASEQYF.

The V call is TRBV6-5, the J call TRBJ1-4; D is ambiguous. The CDR3 sequence is 15 residues long. CDR1 and CDR2 from the germline V gene are MNHEY and SVGAGI. Trimming left V 2 bases short and J 5 bases short, with 12 bases between. The CDR3 region has the DNA TGTGCCAGCAGTTACCGCGGGATAGGGAATGAAAAACTGTTTTTT. This translates into CASSYRGIGNEKLFF.

The chain combines TRBV6-6 with TRBJ2-3; 7 bases align to TRBD1. The J segment lost 13 bases and the V segment lost 0 bases, leaving 13 bases of the junction unmatched. CDR1 MNHNY and CDR2 SVGAGI come from the germline V gene (reference sequence). The CDR3 runs 15 residues. The DNA of the CDR3 is TGTGCCAGCAGTTACTCCGGAACCGGGACAGTAAACAAGTATTTT. It is translated as CASSYSGTGTVNKYF.

This chain joins TRBV6-5 and TRBJ2-5, with 10 bases lining up with TRBD2. V lost 5 bases to trimming and J lost 2 bases; unmatched junction nucleotides: 5. The CDR3 spans 15 residues. Germline assignment: CDR1 MNHEY and CDR2 SVGAGI. CDR3 sequence: CASSPAGGLQETQYF. The CDR3, as DNA: TGTGCCAGCAGTCCAGCGGGGGGGTTACAAGAGACCCAGTACTTC.

The chain combines TRBV19 with TRBJ1-1, with unresolved D. CDR3 length equals 13 residues. Germline-derived CDR1 and CDR2 are LNHDA and SQIVND (reference sequence). V gave up 9 bases and J gave up 1 base, with 12 bases separating them. CDR3 amino acids: CASRIGGNTEAFF. The CDR3 DNA follows: TGTGCCAGCAGAATAGGAGGGAACACTGAAGCTTTCTTT.

V gene TRBV4-1 combines with J gene TRBJ2-2; D is perhaps TRBD1 (5 bases). The CDR3 runs 20 residues. Per germline, CDR1 MGHRA and CDR2 YSYEKL. Trimming took off 3 bases at V and 4 bases at J, with 27 bases between the two ends. Written as DNA, the CDR3 is TGCGCCAGCAGCCAGTTGGGGATTCGTGGGGCCGATGAACCCACCGGGGAGCTGTTTTTT. Translation gives CASSQLGIRGADEPTGELFF.

V is TRBV25-1 and J is TRBJ1-2, with 8 bases aligning to TRBD1. The CDR3 sequence is 15 residues long. CDR1 and CDR2 (germline): MGHDK, SYGVNS. The V gene end was trimmed by 1 base and the J gene end by 7 bases; junction bases not matched to a gene: 8. As DNA, the CDR3 is TGTGCCAGCAGTGAATTCGGGGCAGGGGGCCGTGGCTACACCTTC. Encoded protein: CASSEFGAGGRGYTF.

The chain joins TRBV7-9 to TRBJ1-1; D is perhaps TRBD1 (5 bases). The CDR3 sequence is 14 residues long. The ends were cut back, 3 bases at V and 0 bases at J, with 8 bases in the middle. From germline, CDR1 is SEHNR and CDR2 FQNEAQ (reference sequence). This chain's CDR3 is CASSFRDLNTEAFF. DNA for the CDR3: TGTGCCAGCAGCTTCAGGGACTTGAACACTGAAGCTTTCTTT.